One and the same sample provided the 9 T cell receptor beta chains below, sequenced in a study of radiation and T cells in renal cell carcinoma (dated by TCRdb to 2018 to 2020). Read against the paper, the sample's time point label means: blood 2 weeks post-SBRT. Per the publication, the treatment or condition label means: 15 Gy SBRT to primary tumor, nephrectomy 4 weeks later. Libraries were prepared through the immunoSEQ multiplex PCR assay. The immuneACCESS repertoire file appears here via TCRdb, limited to in-frame rearrangements. These files lack a portion of the clones; in checked studies, under half of the deficit traces to unresolved V genes, and the cause of the others is not known. Within this sample are roughly 120,000 clones, with about 81% of them counted one time only. The ten most abundant clones make up around 2% of the sample. Sequences were derived from blood, sampled from a patient whose treatment included radiotherapy and nephrectomy. Receptors were obtained from a woman aged 55-70 years with renal cell carcinoma.

The V and J genes are TRBV5-1 and TRBJ1-3; perhaps TRBD1 as D (6 bases). The CDR3 length is 15 residues. Trimming took 0 bases from V and 4 from J, leaving 11 bases between them. The germline CDR1 and CDR2 sequences are SGHRS and YFSETQ. CDR3 loop: CASSLGRGQGNTIYF. CDR3 DNA: TGCGCCAGCAGCTTGGGGCGGGGGCAAGGAAACACCATATATTTT.

This clone has a handful of counts. This chain joins TRBV28 and TRBJ1-1; unclear D gene. Trimming pared 3 bases from V and 5 bases from J, leaving 13 bases between. This CDR3 spans 14 amino acids. Germline assignment: CDR1 MDHEN and CDR2 SYDVKM. The CDR3 is CASSFYGPRTEAFF. CDR3 nucleotide sequence: TGTGCCAGCAGTTTTTACGGGCCGCGTACTGAAGCTTTCTTT.

The chain joins TRBV19 to TRBJ1-3; no clear D. This CDR3 has 15 residues. Trimming stripped 6 bases from V and 0 bases from J, with 12 bases between. CDR1 is LNHDA and CDR2 is SQIVND in the germline V gene (reference sequence). The CDR3 sequence is CASSPPKNSGNTIYF. The CDR3 DNA follows: TGTGCCAGTAGCCCGCCGAAGAACTCTGGAAACACCATATATTTT.

The gene calls are TRBV5-8 and TRBJ2-7, with D hard to call. This CDR3 is 14 amino acids long. The ends were cut back, 5 bases at V and 4 bases at J, with 16 bases in the middle. CDR1 SGHTS and CDR2 YDEGEE come from the germline V gene. For the CDR3, the DNA is TGTGCCAGCAGAACAGAGGAGACAATTTACGAGCAGTACTTC. Amino acids: CASRTEETIYEQYF.

V gene TRBV15 combines with J gene TRBJ1-4, with 10 nucleotides matching TRBD1. The CDR3 is made up of 17 amino acids. The ends lost 1 base at V and 2 bases at J; junction bases unmatched: 4. Germline V gene data show CDR1 as LNHNV and CDR2 as YYDKDF (reference sequence). The CDR3 sequence is CATSRGGQGSTNEKLFF. CDR3 nucleotides: TGTGCCACCAGCAGAGGGGGACAGGGGAGTACTAATGAAAAACTGTTTTTT. The complete variable domain, with remaining parts taken from reference TRBV15 and TRBJ1-4, reads DAMVIQNPRYQVTQFGKPVTLSCSQTLNHNVMYWYQQKSSQAPKLLFHYYDKDFNNEADTPDNFQSRRPNTSFCFLDIRSPGLGDTAMYLCATSRGGQGSTNEKLFFGSGTQLSVL.

V is TRBV5-1 and J is TRBJ2-7, with TRBD2 identical over 9 bases. This CDR3 is built from 16 residues. The ends lost 0 bases at V and 0 bases at J; junction bases unmatched: 4. Germline loops: CDR1 SGHRS, CDR2 YFSETQ. The CDR3 reads CASSLAGTSSSYEQYF. CDR3 sequence (DNA): TGCGCCAGCAGCTTGGCCGGGACTAGCAGCTCCTACGAGCAGTACTTC.

This chain connects TRBV5-1 to TRBJ2-5; D not certain. Matching the DNA end better, TRBJ2-7 makes the J call doubtful. This CDR3 has 15 amino acids. Germline assignment: CDR1 SGHRS and CDR2 YFSETQ. The CDR3 loop is CASSEASITPYEQYF. The CDR3 bases are TGCGCCAGCAGCGAGGCGTCTATCACCCCCTACGAGCAGTACTTC.

This clone was observed once. V and J are TRBV28 and TRBJ1-2; 10 bases fit TRBD1. This CDR3 has 15 amino acids. Germline V gene sequence: CDR1 MDHEN, CDR2 SYDVKM. V trimming: 4 bases; J trimming: 7 bases; junction bases outside the gene matches: 9. The CDR3 DNA is TGTGCCAGCAGTTCTGTGACAGGGGGCGCGGGTGGCTACACCTTC. Translating it yields CASSSVTGGAGGYTF.

The V call is TRBV5-1, the J call TRBJ1-5; 7 nucleotides match TRBD1. CDR3 length: 16 amino acids. J was trimmed by 0 bases and V by 4 bases; bases with no gene match: 7. The germline gives CDR1 SGHRS, CDR2 YFSETQ. The CDR3, as DNA: TGCGCCAGCAGCCAGGGGGGACCAAATAGCAATCAGCCCCAGCATTTT. Amino acid sequence: CASSQGGPNSNQPQHF.